The 3 T cell receptor beta chains below were found in one sample sequenced in a study of shared clonotypes between healthy human individuals. The table came from immunoSEQ multiplex PCR; TCRdb's copy has only in-frame clones and leaves some out. The data hold some 1 million clones, with about 75% observed a single time. Sequencing input: memory CD4+ T cells sorted from blood. Stated subset: CD45RA-negative fraction. The source of these receptors is a man younger than 35 in good health.

This clone was found a few times. This chain joins TRBV6-6 and TRBJ2-1, with TRBD1 identical over 7 bases. This CDR3 contains 16 residues. Unmatched junction bases numbered 8, after V lost 6 bases and J lost 0 bases. The germline V gene encodes CDR1 MNHNY and CDR2 SVGAGI (reference sequence). CDR3 residues: CASSRSQGSSYNEQFF. DNA of the CDR3: TGTGCCAGCAGCAGGTCACAGGGGAGCTCCTACAATGAGCAGTTCTTC.

V usage is TRBV15 and J usage is TRBJ1-4, with 12 bases lining up with TRBD1. In germline, CDR1 is LNHNV, CDR2 YYDKDF (reference sequence). Germline trimming cut 8 bases from V and 7 bases from J; bases unmatched to any gene: 14. The CDR3 loop spans 17 amino acids. The CDR3 sequence: CATFRPGTGGWREKLFF. For the CDR3, the DNA is TGTGCCACCTTCCGTCCCGGGACAGGGGGCTGGCGTGAAAAACTGTTTTTT.

The chain combines TRBV18 with TRBJ2-1, with 13 bases lining up with TRBD2. CDR1 KGHSH and CDR2 LQKENI come from the germline V gene. Trimming cost V 3 bases and J 10 bases; bases outside gene matches: 3. The CDR3 has 14 amino acids. The CDR3 nucleotides read TGTGCCAGCTCACCGGGACTAGCGGGACTCGAGCAGTTCTTC. Its translation: CASSPGLAGLEQFF. The full variable domain, completed using reference TRBV18 and TRBJ2-1, is NAGVMQNPRHLVRRRGQEARLRCSPMKGHSHVYWYRQLPEEGLKFMVYLQKENIIDESGMPKERFSAEFPKEGPSILRIQQVVRGDSAAYFCASSPGLAGLEQFFGPGTRLTVL.